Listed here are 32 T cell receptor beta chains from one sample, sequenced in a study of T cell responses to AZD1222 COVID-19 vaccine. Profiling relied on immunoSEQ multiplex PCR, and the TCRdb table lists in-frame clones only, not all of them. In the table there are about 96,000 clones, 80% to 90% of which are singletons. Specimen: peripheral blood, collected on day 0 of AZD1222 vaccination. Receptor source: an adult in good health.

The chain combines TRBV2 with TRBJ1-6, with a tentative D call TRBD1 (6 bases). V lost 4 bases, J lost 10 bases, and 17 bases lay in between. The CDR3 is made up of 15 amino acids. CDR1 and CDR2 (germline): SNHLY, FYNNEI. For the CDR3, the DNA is TGTGCCAGCAGTGTGGAACAGGGTCCGGAATCACCCCTCCACTTT. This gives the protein CASSVEQGPESPLHF.

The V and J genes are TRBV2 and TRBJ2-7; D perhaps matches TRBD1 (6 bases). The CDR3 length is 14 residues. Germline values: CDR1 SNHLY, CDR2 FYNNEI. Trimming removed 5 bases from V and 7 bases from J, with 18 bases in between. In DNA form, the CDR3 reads TGTGCCAGCAGTACTAAGAGGCAGGGGTGGGAGCAGTACTTC. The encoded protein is CASSTKRQGWEQYF.

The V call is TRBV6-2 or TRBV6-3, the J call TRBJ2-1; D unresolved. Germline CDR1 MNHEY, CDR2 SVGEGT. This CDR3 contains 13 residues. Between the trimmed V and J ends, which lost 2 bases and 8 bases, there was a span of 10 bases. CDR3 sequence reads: CASSYTQSDEQFF. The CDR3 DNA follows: TGTGCCAGCAGTTACACCCAGAGCGATGAGCAGTTCTTC.

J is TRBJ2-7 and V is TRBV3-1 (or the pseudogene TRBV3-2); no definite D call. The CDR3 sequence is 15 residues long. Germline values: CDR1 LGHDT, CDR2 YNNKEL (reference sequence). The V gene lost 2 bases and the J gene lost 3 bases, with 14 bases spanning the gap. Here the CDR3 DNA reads TGTGCCAGCAGCCAAATGACGGACCTCTTCTACGAGCAGTACTTC. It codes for CASSQMTDLFYEQYF.

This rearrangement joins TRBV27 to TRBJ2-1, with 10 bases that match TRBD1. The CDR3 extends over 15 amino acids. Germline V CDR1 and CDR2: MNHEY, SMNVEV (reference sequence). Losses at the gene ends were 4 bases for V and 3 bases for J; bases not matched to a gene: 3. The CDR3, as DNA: TGTGCCAGCAGTTCGACAGGGGGCAACTACAATGAGCAGTTCTTC. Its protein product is CASSSTGGNYNEQFF.

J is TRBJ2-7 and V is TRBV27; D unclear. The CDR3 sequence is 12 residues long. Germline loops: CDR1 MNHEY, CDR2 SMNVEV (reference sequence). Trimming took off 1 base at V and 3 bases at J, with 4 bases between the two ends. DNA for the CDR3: TGTGCCAGCAGTTTATTGGGCTACGAGCAGTACTTC. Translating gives CASSLLGYEQYF.

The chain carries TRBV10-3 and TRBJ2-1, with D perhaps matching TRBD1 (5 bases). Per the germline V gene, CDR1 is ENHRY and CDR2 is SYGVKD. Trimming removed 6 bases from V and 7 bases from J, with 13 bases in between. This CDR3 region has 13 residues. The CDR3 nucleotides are TGTGCCATCAGCGATTTTGACAGAAATGAGCAGTTCTTC. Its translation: CAISDFDRNEQFF.

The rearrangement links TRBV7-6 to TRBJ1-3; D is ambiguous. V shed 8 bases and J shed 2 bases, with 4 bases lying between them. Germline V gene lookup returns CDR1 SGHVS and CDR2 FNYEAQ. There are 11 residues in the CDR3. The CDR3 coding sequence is TGTGCCAGCGGGCCTGGAAACACCATATATTTT. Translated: CASGPGNTIYF.

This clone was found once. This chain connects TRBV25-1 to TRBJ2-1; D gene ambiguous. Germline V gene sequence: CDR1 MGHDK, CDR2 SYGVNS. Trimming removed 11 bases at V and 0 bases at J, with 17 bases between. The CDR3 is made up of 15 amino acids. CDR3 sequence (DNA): TGTGCCGCAGAGCGTGGGTACAGCTCCTACAATGAGCAGTTCTTC. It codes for CAAERGYSSYNEQFF.

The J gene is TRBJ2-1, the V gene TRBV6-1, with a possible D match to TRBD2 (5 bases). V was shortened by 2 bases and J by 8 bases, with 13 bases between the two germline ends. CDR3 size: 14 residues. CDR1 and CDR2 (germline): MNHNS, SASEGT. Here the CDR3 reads CASSELGGSHEQFF. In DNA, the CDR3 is TGTGCCAGCAGTGAATTGGGCGGGTCACATGAGCAGTTCTTC.

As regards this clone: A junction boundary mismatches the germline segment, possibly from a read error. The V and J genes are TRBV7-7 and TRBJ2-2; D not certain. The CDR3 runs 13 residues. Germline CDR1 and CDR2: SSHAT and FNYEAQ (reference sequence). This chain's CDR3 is CASSLAGTGELFF. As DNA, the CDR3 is TGTGCTAGCAGCTTAGCTGGGACCGGGGAGCTGTTTTTT.

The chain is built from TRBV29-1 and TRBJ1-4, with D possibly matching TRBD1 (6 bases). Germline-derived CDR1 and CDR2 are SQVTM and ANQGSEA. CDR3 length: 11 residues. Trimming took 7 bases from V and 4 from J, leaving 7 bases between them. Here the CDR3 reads CSGTVNEKLFF. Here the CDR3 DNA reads TGCAGCGGGACAGTTAATGAAAAACTGTTTTTT. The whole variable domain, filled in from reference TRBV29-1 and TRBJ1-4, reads SAVISQKPSRDICQRGTSLTIQCQVDSQVTMMFWYRQQPGQSLTLIATANQGSEATYESGFVIDKFPISRPNLTFSTLTVSNMSPEDSSIYLCSGTVNEKLFFGSGTQLSVL.

The CDR3: CATLTGGLEKLFF. The CDR3 DNA reads as TGTGCCACTCTAACAGGGGGTCTTGAAAAACTGTTTTTT. The genes are TRBV2 and TRBJ1-4, with 8 bases fitting TRBD1. The J segment lost 7 bases and the V segment lost 10 bases, leaving 8 bases of the junction unmatched. CDR1 SNHLY and CDR2 FYNNEI come from the germline V gene. CDR3 size: 13 residues.

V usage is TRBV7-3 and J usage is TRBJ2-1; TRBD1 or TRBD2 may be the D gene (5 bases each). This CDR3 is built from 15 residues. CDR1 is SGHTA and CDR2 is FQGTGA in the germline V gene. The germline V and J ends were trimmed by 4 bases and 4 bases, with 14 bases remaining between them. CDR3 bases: TGTGCCAGCAGCTCGGGACCCACCCCTTACAATGAGCAGTTCTTC. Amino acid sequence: CASSSGPTPYNEQFF.

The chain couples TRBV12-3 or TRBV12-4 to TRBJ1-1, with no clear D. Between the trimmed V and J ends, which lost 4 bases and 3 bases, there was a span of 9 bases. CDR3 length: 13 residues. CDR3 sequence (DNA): TGTGCCAGCAGTTACTCCCGGGACACTGAAGCTTTCTTT. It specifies CASSYSRDTEAFF.

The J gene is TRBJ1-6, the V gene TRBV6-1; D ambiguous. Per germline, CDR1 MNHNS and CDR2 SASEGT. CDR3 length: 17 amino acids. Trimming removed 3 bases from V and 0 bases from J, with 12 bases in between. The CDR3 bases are TGTGCCAGCAGTGATAGGGCGTTGGGCTCCTATAATTCACCCCTCCACTTT. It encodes CASSDRALGSYNSPLHF.

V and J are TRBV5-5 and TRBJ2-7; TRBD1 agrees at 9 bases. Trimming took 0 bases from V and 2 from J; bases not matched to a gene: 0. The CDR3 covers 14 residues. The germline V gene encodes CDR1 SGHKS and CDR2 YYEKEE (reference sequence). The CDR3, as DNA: TGTGCCAGCAGCTTGGACAGGGGGCCCTACGAGCAGTACTTC. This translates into CASSLDRGPYEQYF.

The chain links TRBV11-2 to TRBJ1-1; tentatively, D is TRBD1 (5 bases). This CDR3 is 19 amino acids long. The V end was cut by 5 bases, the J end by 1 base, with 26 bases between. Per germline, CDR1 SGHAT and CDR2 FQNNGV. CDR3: CASSPWASGGKTSNTEAFF. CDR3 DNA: TGTGCCAGCAGCCCCTGGGCGTCCGGGGGGAAAACTTCGAACACTGAAGCTTTCTTT.

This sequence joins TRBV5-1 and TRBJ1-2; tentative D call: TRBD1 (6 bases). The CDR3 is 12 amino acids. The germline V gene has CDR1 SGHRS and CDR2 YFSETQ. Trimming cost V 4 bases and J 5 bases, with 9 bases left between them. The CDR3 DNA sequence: TGCGCCAGCAGCGCCGGACAGTATGGCTACACCTTC. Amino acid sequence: CASSAGQYGYTF.

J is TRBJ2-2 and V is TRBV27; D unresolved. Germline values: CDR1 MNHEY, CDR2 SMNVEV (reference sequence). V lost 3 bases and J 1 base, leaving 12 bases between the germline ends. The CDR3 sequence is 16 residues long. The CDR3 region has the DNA TGTGCCAGCAGTTTTGAGTCTCTCCAGAACACCGGGGAGCTGTTTTTT. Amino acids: CASSFESLQNTGELFF.

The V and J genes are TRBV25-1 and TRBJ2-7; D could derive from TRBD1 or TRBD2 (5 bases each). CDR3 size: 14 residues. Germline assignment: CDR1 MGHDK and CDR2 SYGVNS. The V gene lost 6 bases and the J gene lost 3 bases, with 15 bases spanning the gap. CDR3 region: CASSPRGLLYEQYF. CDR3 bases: TGTGCCAGCAGCCCGAGGGGCCTACTCTACGAGCAGTACTTC.

CDR3: CASSLTEGGVTEAFF. In nucleotides, the CDR3 is TGTGCCAGCAGCTTAACGGAGGGTGGGGTCACTGAAGCTTTCTTT. The V and J genes are TRBV7-3 and TRBJ1-1; D is unclear. This CDR3 has 15 amino acids. V was shortened by 0 bases and J by 4 bases, with 12 bases between the two germline ends. CDR1 SGHTA and CDR2 FQGTGA come from the germline V gene.

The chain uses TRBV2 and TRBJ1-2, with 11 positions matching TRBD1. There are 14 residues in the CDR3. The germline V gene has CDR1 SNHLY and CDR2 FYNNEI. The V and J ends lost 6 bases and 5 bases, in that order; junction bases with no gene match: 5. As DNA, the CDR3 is TGTGCCAGCAGCTCGGACAGGGGGCTGTATGGCTACACCTTC. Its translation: CASSSDRGLYGYTF.

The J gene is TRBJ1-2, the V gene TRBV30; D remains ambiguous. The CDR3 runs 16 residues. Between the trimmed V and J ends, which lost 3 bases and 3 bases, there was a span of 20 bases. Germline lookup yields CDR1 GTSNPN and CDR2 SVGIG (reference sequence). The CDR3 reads CAWRGWFRDSDYGYTF. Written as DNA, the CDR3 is TGTGCCTGGAGAGGCTGGTTCCGGGATTCAGACTATGGCTACACCTTC.

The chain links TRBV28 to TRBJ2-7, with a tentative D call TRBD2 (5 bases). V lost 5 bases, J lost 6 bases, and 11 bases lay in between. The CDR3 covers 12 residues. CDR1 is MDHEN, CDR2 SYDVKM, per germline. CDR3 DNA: TGTGCCAGCAGTCGGACTGCTTCCGAGCAGTACTTC. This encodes CASSRTASEQYF.

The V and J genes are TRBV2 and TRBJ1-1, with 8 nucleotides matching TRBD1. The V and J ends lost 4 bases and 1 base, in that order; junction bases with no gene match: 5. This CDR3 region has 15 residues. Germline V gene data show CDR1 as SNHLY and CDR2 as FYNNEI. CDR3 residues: CASSGGGTGNTEAFF. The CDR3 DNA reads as TGTGCCAGCAGTGGGGGGGGGACAGGGAACACTGAAGCTTTCTTT.

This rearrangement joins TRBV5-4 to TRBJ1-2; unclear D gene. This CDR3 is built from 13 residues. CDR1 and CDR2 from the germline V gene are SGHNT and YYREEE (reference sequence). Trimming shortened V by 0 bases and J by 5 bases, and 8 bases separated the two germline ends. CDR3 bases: TGTGCCAGCAGCTTGGAACCGGTTTATGGCTACACCTTC. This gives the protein CASSLEPVYGYTF. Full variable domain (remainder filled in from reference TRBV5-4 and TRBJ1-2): ETGVTQSPTHLIKTRGQQVTLRCSSQSGHNTVSWYQQALGQGPQFIFQYYREEENGRGNFPPRFSGLQFPNYSSELNVNALELDDSALYLCASSLEPVYGYTFGSGTRLTVV.

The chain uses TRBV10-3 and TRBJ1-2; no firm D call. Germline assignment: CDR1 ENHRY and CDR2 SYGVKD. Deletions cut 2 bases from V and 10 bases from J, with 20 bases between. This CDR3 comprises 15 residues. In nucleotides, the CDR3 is TGTGCCATCAGTGAGGATGAGGGAACAGCCTACGTCTACACCTTC. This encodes CAISEDEGTAYVYTF.

DNA for the CDR3: TGTGCCAGCAGCCAAGATGGGGGCAGGGGCACTGAAGCTTTCTTT. It specifies CASSQDGGRGTEAFF. The rearrangement joins TRBV4-2 to TRBJ1-1; maybe TRBD1 (6 bases). V was cut by 0 bases and J by 4 bases, with 12 bases left in between. The germline V gene has CDR1 LGHNA and CDR2 YNFKEQ. The CDR3 runs 15 residues.

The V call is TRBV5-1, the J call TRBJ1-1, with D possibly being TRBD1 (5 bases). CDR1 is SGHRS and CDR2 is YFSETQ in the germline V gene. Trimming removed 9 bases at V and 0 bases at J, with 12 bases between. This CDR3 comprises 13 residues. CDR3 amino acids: CATSTEMNTEAFF. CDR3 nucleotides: TGCGCCACCTCGACAGAAATGAACACTGAAGCTTTCTTT.

The CDR3 bases are TGTGCCTGGAGTTTAAGGGCGGCTGAAGCTTTCTTT. This translates into CAWSLRAAEAFF. The J gene is TRBJ1-1, the V gene TRBV30; D unresolved. Between the trimmed V and J ends, which lost 2 bases and 6 bases, there was a span of 10 bases. This CDR3 is built from 12 residues. CDR1 and CDR2 (germline): GTSNPN, SVGIG (reference sequence).

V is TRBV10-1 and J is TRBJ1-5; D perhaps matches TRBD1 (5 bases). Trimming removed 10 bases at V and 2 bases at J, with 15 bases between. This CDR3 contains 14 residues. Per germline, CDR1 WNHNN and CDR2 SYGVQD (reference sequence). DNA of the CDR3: TGCGCCACCCAACGGGGGAAGGGCAATCAGCCCCAGCATTTT. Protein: CATQRGKGNQPQHF.